The entry that follows covers one T cell receptor (beta chain) sequence. Its matching antigen is unknown. This record comes from a study of vaccination and CD4 T cells after COVID-19. Whole-study context: Two Hispanic individuals were among six male and four female convalescent patients.

Treatment specified: roughly 11-day PBMC culture with coronavirus spike peptide pools or control peptides (ViraFEST assay). The study sequenced cultured CD4+ T cell DNA using the Oncomine TCR Beta short-read assay. Cultured CD4+ T cells yielded the extracted genomic DNA. One entry per CDR3 protein results from TCRdb running MiXCR on the PCR reads. Of about 18,000 distinct CDR3 sequences in the sample, 50% to 65% were seen once. The sequencing input was CD4+ T cells from blood, cultured in vitro. The clonotype originates from a human donor who had recovered from COVID-19.

CDR3 sequence: CASSSPLSPYGYTF. CDR3 coding DNA: TGTGCCAGCAGTTCCCCCCTTTCCCCCTATGGCTACACCTTC. This chain uses TRBV28 with TRBJ1-2; D remains unclear. Per germline, CDR1 MDHEN and CDR2 SYDVKM. Trimming shortened V by 4 bases and J by 4 bases, and 13 bases separated the two germline ends. CDR3 length: 14 residues.